This T cell receptor beta chain was captured in a study of cytomegalovirus exposure and HLA in healthy donors (dated by TCRdb to about 2017). Regarding the research as a whole: An earlier analysis of some 500 of the donors reported approximately 290 Gb of sequence data and about 100 million unique TCR beta sequences from some 180 million T cells. Every repertoire in the discovery cohort had been generated on one and the same sequencing platform. The genetic ancestry cluster associated with self-reported Caucasian donors included about four fifths of the approximately 410 genotyped donors. To predict cytomegalovirus infection status, the study brought together high-throughput TCR immunosequencing, statistical association of individual TCRs with disease status, and machine learning. Besides the first cohort of around 700 subjects, a separate validation cohort made up of 120 different subjects was used. The study aimed to test whether signatures of past pathogen exposure could be identified by cataloging public T cell receptors. An early release that covered fewer than 750 HLA-typed donors contained approximately 300 gigabases of sequencing data and 85 million to 100 million unique TCR sequences. Roughly five DR-DQ haplotypes were treated as single units for association and clustering because of strong linkage in the cohort. Typing coverage varied by locus: roughly 629-630 donors for A, B, C, DRB1 and DQB1; 500 to 550 for DQA1; around 610 for DPA1; around 490 for DPB1. Rather than using new phenotypic data, the later analysis identified candidate immune exposures from TCR beta sequences and from how often those sequences occurred across donors. Donor age, sex, ethnicity and CMV serostatus were compiled alongside the repertoire data. In a later genetic analysis, genome-wide SNP genotypes for about 55% of the 666 donors were used, and that subset was treated as a discovery cohort. Both class I and class II loci were covered by HLA typing, at four-digit resolution. In an earlier analysis of a few hundred of the donors, high-throughput TCR beta sequencing was used to judge whether each TCR beta V gene segment behaved as functional or pseudogenic. Across 398 genotyped donors of the cohort, an average of approximately 240,000 unique TCR beta nucleotide sequences per donor were sequenced, and 15% to 20% of those sequences were non-productive. In a later analysis, previously published TCR beta repertoires from roughly 710 donors were re-analyzed and high-resolution HLA genotyping was added so that TCR occurrence patterns could be studied. The study profiled the T cell repertoires of more than 500 subjects by immunosequencing and related them to cytomegalovirus serostatus. Findings and caveats that apply to the study as a whole: A later analysis associated about 17,000 TCR beta sequences with specific HLA alleles at a false discovery rate of 0.05. CMV serostatus was the only immune exposure information available for the cohort. A further reported finding was that TCR beta sequences accurately predicted the HLA-A and HLA-B alleles for most subjects in the first cohort. A later genetic analysis reported fewer N-insertions in productive TCRs among donors in an Asian-associated ancestry cluster than the 666-donor mean. Several of the top co-occurrence clusters appeared to be linked to parvovirus B19, influenza, CMV and Epstein-Barr virus, according to a later analysis. The 87-base-pair reads could not distinguish some IMGT-functional V segments, including TRBV6-2 and TRBV6-3, so those segments were excluded. Because HLA typing was unavailable for some donors at each locus, only the typed subset was used in association tests. A later analysis found that HLA-associated TCR beta chains were more clonally expanded and had lower generation probabilities than equally common non-associated chains. The presence/absence analyses assumed that sequencing depth was roughly uniform across donors, and that assumption may not be true. Cytomegalovirus status was reported to be diagnosed by the classifier with high specificity and sensitivity in both the original and validation cohorts. In the study, about 150 TCR beta chains were listed as associated with cytomegalovirus. Most TCR sequences were observed very rarely across donors, whereas some public TCRs were present in many individuals. The authors suggested that the approach could potentially be generalized to other disease states and immunological phenotypes. Linkage disequilibrium might explain the correlated functional status among segregating V segments, but an unknown experimental factor could not be ruled out. When HLA alleles, especially DR and DQ, strongly co-occurred, TCR associations were difficult to assign to individual alleles. According to a later analysis, most CMV-associated TCR beta chains appeared to be HLA-restricted, and the HLA associations seemed to be driven largely by CMV exposure. The sequencing pipeline was judged likely to have produced a cluster of highly shared sequence variants as a technical artifact. In a later genetic analysis, a missense DCLRE1C variant was associated with V-gene and J-gene trimming of TCR beta chains, and the association was replicated in an independent cohort. An earlier analysis of approximately 530 of the donors showed that most TCR beta V segments appeared in productive rearrangements either about 90% or about 30% of the time, which broadly matched IMGT annotations. Only TCR beta chains were sequenced in this cohort, and the absence of alpha or paired-chain data limited detectable features. A few of the identified cytomegalovirus-associated TCR beta chains were confirmed in vitro to be specific for cytomegalovirus antigens. Because counts were too low, roughly 18 rarely observed V segments, including chromosome 9 orphons, were left out of the earlier analysis of a few hundred of the donors. In a later analysis, the rate of TCR association differed among HLA loci, with DRB1 alleles having the most associated TCRs and HLA-C alleles having the fewest.

Based on the germline V gene, the CDR1 and CDR2 sequences are MNHEY and SVGAGI. Its CDR3 holds 13 amino acids, cysteine through phenylalanine. Only the CDR3 DNA stays, 39 bases, in frame from base 1. Trimming takes 5 bases from V and 6 bases from J, and the germline ends sit 12 bases apart. Points on this clone: Its antigen target is currently unknown. Base qualities are not provided; no much larger clone lies one nucleotide away.

The cohort comprised 550 to 700 healthy bone marrow donors. At the time of sampling, every cohort member was nominally healthy, though immune exposures that went unrecorded were likely present. The donor was CMV seronegative and was included in the group of 352 seronegative cohort members. A peripheral blood sample was provided by each donor, and peripheral blood mononuclear cells were used for TCR beta sequencing. The Qiagen DNeasy Blood Extraction Kit was used to extract genomic DNA from the blood cell samples. The library was built by means of the immunoSEQ multiplex PCR assay. A mixture of 60 forward primers for TCR Vbeta segments and 13 reverse primers for TCR Jbeta segments was used in the multiplex PCR. A multiplex PCR assay on genomic DNA amplified the CDR3 region of rearranged TCR beta genes. Amplified TCR beta libraries were sequenced as 87-base-pair reads on the Illumina HiSeq System. The authors' pipeline ran thus. A later analysis counted tens of millions of unique TCR beta chains across the 640 or so repertoires, and around 9.9 million of these chains were shared by at least two donors. Raw reads were error-corrected and collapsed into unique sequences by a nearest-neighbor algorithm in which closely related sequences were merged to remove PCR and sequencing errors. V, D and J gene segments were assigned by aligning CDR3 sequences to IMGT reference sequences. For a sequence to be retained, a match of at least six nucleotides to both a V gene segment and a J gene segment was required. Rearrangements were classified as productive when the CDR3 lacked stop codons and remained in frame with V and J, and all other rearrangements were classified as non-productive. CDR3 was defined by IMGT convention, running from the second conserved V-encoded cysteine to the conserved J-encoded phenylalanine. The earlier analysis of 550 to 650 of the donors excluded any sequence lacking an unambiguous match to a single V gene segment. In an earlier analysis of a few hundred of the donors, V segments were called functional above 56.7% productive rearrangements and were called segregating when the between-donor standard deviation exceeded 5%. A statistical classification framework was developed to diagnose cytomegalovirus status using the catalog of TCR beta chain sequences. A later analysis assigned V and J genes by comparing TCR nucleotide sequences with IMGT/GENE-DB human TR gene sequences. The TCRdist pipeline was used in a later analysis to assign CDR3 sequences and most-parsimonious VDJ recombination scenarios. In a later analysis, every TCR beta chain was defined by the combination of its CDR3 amino acid sequence and its V-gene family, and reads without a unique V-gene family were dropped. In a later analysis, approximately 590 highly shared, low-generation-probability nucleotide sequences were removed to address suspected cross-contamination and a sequencing artifact. In a later analysis, a clonal expansion index was calculated for each public chain from normalized within-repertoire ranks of inferred template counts. In a later analysis, generation probabilities were computed with a VDJ recombination model fitted to out-of-frame rearrangements, and the resulting probabilities were checked against IGoR. In a later analysis, TCR-TCR, TCR-HLA and TCR-CMV co-occurrence was scored with hypergeometric tests, and a repertoire-size bias correction was applied to TCR pairs. False discovery rates were estimated in a later analysis by permuting HLA or CMV assignments 20 times. In a later analysis, co-occurring TCRs were grouped with DBSCAN, and TCRdist sequence similarity was added when clustering was performed within HLA-allele-positive subsets. Co-occurrence clustering excluded repertoires with fewer than 30,000 or more than 120,000 public chains, plus five with anomalous nucleotide sharing. The immuneACCESS repertoire file appears here via TCRdb, limited to in-frame rearrangements. These files lack a portion of the clones; in checked studies, under half of the deficit traces to unresolved V genes, and the cause of the others is not known. V and J calls and clone size follow that table, whereas D and trimming were derived from the DNA. The sample table holds about 100,000 clones, of which 65% to 90% were seen once. 0.9% to 1.5% of the sample is taken by the ten largest.

This TCR came from a woman aged 18 to 35 in good health and CMV-seronegative. The chain is assembled from TRBV6-5 and TRBJ2-3, with the D gene not confidently named. Sequencing was performed on PBMCs. The CDR3 is CASSESQMDTQYF. The DNA sequence is as follows: TGTGCCAGCAGTGAATCTCAGATGGATACGCAGTATTTT.